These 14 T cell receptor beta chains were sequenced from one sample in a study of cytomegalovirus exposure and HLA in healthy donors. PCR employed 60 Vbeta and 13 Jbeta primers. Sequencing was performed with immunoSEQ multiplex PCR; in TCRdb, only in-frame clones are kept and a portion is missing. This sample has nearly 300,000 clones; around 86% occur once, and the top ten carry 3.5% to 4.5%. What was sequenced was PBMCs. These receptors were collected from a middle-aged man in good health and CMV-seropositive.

The DNA of the CDR3 is TGTGCCAGCAGCTTAGATACAGGGACCTACGAGCAGTACTTC. Its translation is CASSLDTGTYEQYF. The rearrangement links TRBV7-6 to TRBJ2-7; D may be TRBD1 (6 bases). CDR1 and CDR2 from the germline V gene are SGHVS and FNYEAQ. Trimming shortened V by 1 base and J by 2 bases, and 9 bases separated the two germline ends. The CDR3 is 14 residues long.

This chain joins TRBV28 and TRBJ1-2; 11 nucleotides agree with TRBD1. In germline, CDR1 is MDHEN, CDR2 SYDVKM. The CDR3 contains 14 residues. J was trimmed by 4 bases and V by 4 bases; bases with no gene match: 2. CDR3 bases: TGTGCCAGCAGTTCCGGGACAGGGGGCTATGGCTACACCTTC. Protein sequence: CASSSGTGGYGYTF.

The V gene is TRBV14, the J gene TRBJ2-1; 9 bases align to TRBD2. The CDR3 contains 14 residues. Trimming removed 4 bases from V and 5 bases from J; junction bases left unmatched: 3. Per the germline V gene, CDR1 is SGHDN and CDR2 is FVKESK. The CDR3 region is CASSRLAGHNEQFF. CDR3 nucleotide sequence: TGTGCCAGCAGCCGGCTAGCGGGACACAATGAGCAGTTCTTC.

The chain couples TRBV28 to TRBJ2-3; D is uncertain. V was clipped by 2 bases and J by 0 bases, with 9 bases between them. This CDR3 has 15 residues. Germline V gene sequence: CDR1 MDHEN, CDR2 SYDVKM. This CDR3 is CASSLLGSSTDTQYF. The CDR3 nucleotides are TGTGCCAGCAGTTTACTTGGCTCTAGCACAGATACGCAGTATTTT.

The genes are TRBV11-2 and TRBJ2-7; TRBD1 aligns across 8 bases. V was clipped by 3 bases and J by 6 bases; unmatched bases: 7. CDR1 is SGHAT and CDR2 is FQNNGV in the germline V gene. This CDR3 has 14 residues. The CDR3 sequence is CASSLTGVGSEQYF. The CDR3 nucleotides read TGTGCCAGCAGCTTGACAGGGGTGGGGTCCGAGCAGTACTTC.

The CDR3 nucleotides read TGTGCCAGTAGTAATGCGGGACTGCCGCAAGAGACCCAGTACTTC. Translated: CASSNAGLPQETQYF. The V call is TRBV19, the J call TRBJ2-5; maybe TRBD2 (6 bases). The CDR3 length is 15 residues. From germline, CDR1 is LNHDA and CDR2 SQIVND (reference sequence). Trimming removed 4 bases at V and 2 bases at J, with 14 bases between.

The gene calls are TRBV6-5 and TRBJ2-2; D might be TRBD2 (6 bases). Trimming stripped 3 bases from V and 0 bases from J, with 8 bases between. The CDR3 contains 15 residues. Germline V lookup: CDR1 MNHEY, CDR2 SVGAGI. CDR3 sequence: CASSYGGTNTGELFF. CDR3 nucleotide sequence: TGTGCCAGCAGTTATGGCGGGACGAACACCGGGGAGCTGTTTTTT.

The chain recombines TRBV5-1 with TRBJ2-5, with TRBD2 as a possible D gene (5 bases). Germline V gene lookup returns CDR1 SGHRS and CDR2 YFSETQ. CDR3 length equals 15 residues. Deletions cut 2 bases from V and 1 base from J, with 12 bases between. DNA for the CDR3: TGCGCCAGCAGCTTCTATCCCCGGGGCCAAGAGACCCAGTACTTC. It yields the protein CASSFYPRGQETQYF.

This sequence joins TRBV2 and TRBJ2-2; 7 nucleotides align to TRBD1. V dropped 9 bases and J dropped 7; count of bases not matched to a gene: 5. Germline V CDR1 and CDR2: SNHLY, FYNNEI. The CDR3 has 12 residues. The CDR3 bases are TGTGCCAGTGAGGGGGCGGACGGGGAGCTGTTTTTT. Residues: CASEGADGELFF. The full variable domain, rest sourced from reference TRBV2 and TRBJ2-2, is EPEVTQTPSHQVTQMGQEVILRCVPISNHLYFYWYRQILGQKVEFLVSFYNNEISEKSEIFDDQFSVERPDGSNFTLKIRSTKLEDSAMYFCASEGADGELFFGEGSRLTVL.

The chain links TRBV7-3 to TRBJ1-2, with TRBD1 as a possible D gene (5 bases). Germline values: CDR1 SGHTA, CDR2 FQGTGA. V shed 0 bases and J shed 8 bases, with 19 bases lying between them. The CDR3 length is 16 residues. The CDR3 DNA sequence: TGTGCCAGCAGCTTAACGGGGGGGACCCAGACTCTCGGCTACACCTTC. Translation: CASSLTGGTQTLGYTF. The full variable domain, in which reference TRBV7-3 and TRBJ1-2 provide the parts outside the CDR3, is GAGVSQTPSNKVTEKGKYVELRCDPISGHTALYWYRQSLGQGPEFLIYFQGTGAADDSGLPNDRFFAVRPEGSVSTLKIQRTERGDSAVYLCASSLTGGTQTLGYTFGSGTRLTVV.

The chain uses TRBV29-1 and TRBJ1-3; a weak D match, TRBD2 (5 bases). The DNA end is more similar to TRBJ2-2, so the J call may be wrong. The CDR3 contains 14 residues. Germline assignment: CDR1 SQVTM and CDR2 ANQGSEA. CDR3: CSVIGRTNTGELFF. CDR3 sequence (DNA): TGCAGCGTCATAGGGAGAACGAACACCGGGGAGCTGTTTTTT.

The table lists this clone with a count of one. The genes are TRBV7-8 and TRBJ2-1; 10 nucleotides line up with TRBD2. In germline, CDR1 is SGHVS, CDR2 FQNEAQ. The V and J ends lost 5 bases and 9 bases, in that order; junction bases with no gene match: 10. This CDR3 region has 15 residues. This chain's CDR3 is CASSNPAGGHPEQFF. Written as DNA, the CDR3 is TGTGCCAGCAGCAACCCAGCGGGAGGGCATCCTGAGCAGTTCTTC.

The CDR3 spells CASSPTSGWVDTQYF. DNA of the CDR3: TGCGCCAGCAGCCCGACTAGCGGGTGGGTAGATACGCAGTATTTT. The chain combines TRBV4-3 with TRBJ2-3; 10 bases are a match to TRBD2. The length of the CDR3 is 15 residues. Germline assignment: CDR1 LGHNA and CDR2 YSLEER. V trimming: 4 bases; J trimming: 5 bases; junction bases outside the gene matches: 6.

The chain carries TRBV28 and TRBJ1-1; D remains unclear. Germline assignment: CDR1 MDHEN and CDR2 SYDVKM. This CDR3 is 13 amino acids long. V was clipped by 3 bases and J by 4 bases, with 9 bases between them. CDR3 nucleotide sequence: TGTGCCAGCAGTTTTGGCCGTGGCACTGAAGCTTTCTTT. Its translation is CASSFGRGTEAFF.